This TCR beta chain derives from a study of blood T cell repertoires in COVID-19 (dated by TCRdb to 2020 to 2021). Regarding the study in general: The collaborator samples originated in the United States, Italy and Spain and spanned the acute and convalescent phases of COVID-19. Where HLA class I and class II types were available, the types were taken from metadata supplied by the sample provider, not from assay-based typing. Subjects who had been exposed to COVID-19, were actively infected with it, or had recovered from it provided the deeply sampled blood TCRbeta repertoires that made up the dataset. Samples were obtained from the ongoing ImmuneRACE study (first 160 participants) and from over a thousand subjects provided by 6 global collaborators. The material from the prospective study consisted of cDNA or gDNA derived from T cells, B-cell-depleted T cells, or PBMCs. The sample metadata nearly always contained a de-identified subject ID, COVID-19 status, age in years and sex. The repertoires were released in a freely available public database intended as a resource for research on the immune response to SARS-CoV-2.

Results the study describes overall, beyond this receptor: Clinical and demographic metadata were provided uncurated, with the amount varying by source and participant.

In the germline V gene, CDR1 corresponds to MNHEY and CDR2 to SVGAGI. Counted from cysteine to phenylalanine, this CDR3 has 14 amino acids. Of the read, only the CDR3 DNA is kept; its 42 bases are in frame from base 1. V is clipped by 10 bases and J by 5 bases, and the sequence between their germline boundaries is 20 bases long. A remark on this clone: No cognate antigen has been identified for it. No base quality information exists; no much larger clone differs at one position.

TCRbeta CDR3 regions were amplified from genomic DNA using the immunoSEQ Assay, a bias-controlled multiplex PCR. Per the original workflow: Within the assay, amplification of reference gene primers was used to estimate how many nucleated cells each sample contained. To quantify the absolute abundance of each unique TCRbeta CDR3 rearrangement, sequence reads were collapsed and filtered. For each sample, productive Simpson clonality was calculated by taking the square root of Simpson's diversity index across productive rearrangements. Not all clones reach the TCRdb copy of this immuneACCESS table, which keeps in-frame sequences only. Checked studies attribute under half of the gap to unresolved V genes and leave the rest unexplained. V, J and clone size reflect that table, while D and trimming were determined from the DNA. The sample table records nearly 250,000 clones; roughly 85% of these occur just once. The top ten constitute 9.1% of the sample.

Enrolling through a virtual design, the prospective study's participants ranged in age from roughly 18 to 95 years and lived across 20 to 25 United States geographic areas. In the prospective study, participants were assigned to cohorts based on the clinical history participants reported in a screening survey and a study questionnaire. Mobile phlebotomists in the prospective study collected whole blood, serum and a nasopharyngeal or oropharyngeal swab from every participant. Additional blood draws and questionnaires over an approximately 2-month period could optionally be provided by prospective study participants. Before DNA extraction, prospective study blood samples were shipped either frozen or at room temperature.

This sequence originates from a woman aged 45-60 years with acute COVID-19. This receptor chain uses TRBV6-5 and TRBJ2-5, and TRBD2 may be the D gene, going by 6 matching bases. The sequenced sample consisted of PBMCs or T cells enriched from blood (not recorded which). The nucleotides read TGTGCCACCCCTTCCCGACTAGATGGGGAGACCCAGTACTTC. Translated, it gives CATPSRLDGETQYF.